This TCR beta chain was identified during a study of T cell responses to AZD1222 COVID-19 vaccine (dated by TCRdb to the early 2020s). Study-level background: AZD1222 recipients with second doses at about 4 weeks or about 12 weeks were pooled, because spike-specific TCR depth and breadth did not differ between schedules. Trial participants were enrolled by age into 18-55, 56-69 and 70-plus year subgroups, with about 150, 28 and 57 TCR-sequenced participants respectively. TCR sequencing was performed for roughly 250 trial participants, of whom about 210 were given two doses of AZD1222 and around 26 were given two doses of MenACWY control vaccine. What the study reported, not specific to this receptor: Vaccine-associated CD4 TCRs spanned the whole spike protein, with dominant responses in regions 160-218 and 743-854. Only a handful of AZD1222 recipients were SARS-CoV-2 seropositive at baseline, limiting conclusions about previously exposed vaccinees. Participants were mostly white British and included more females than males, and it was suggested by the authors that clonal diversity may have been underestimated. In the small 56-69-year group, the increase in depth fell short of significance, most likely because of low power. After two AZD1222 doses, both the breadth and the depth of spike-specific TCRs were significantly higher than at day 0 and than in MenACWY recipients. Nearly half of unique spike-specific TCRs reportedly recognized epitopes outside regions mutated in the B.1.351 and B.1.1.7 variants. Because no samples from the day 14 peak response were available, repertoires could be characterized only after the peak T cell response.

The CDR3 regions of human TCRbeta chains were analyzed by immunosequencing. Per the authors' processing: Repertoire TCRs were matched against a reference library of SARS-CoV-2-specific TCRs generated with the MIRA antigen-specificity platform. Breadth was defined as the fraction of unique TCRs that were SARS-CoV-2-associated. Depth was defined as the fraction of total T cells that were SARS-CoV-2-associated. Each spike-specific TCR was assigned to its reactive spike region and to a CD4 or CD8 class using the MIRA data. Log10-transformed breadth and depth values were compared by one-way ANOVA with Sidak's multiple comparisons tests. Held by TCRdb, this immuneACCESS table contains in-frame sequences only and omits some clones. Under half of the omission traces to an unresolved V gene where checked; the cause of the rest is unknown. V, J and clone size reflect that table, while D and trimming were determined from the DNA. The sample includes 100,000 or so clones, with about 88% observed a single time. Clones ranked in the top ten supply roughly 1.8% of the sample.

Points on this clone: It has no known antigen specificity. Base qualities are not at hand, and no much larger clone is one base apart.

This sample's time point label indicates: baseline before first vaccination. The vaccinee samples were drawn from two UK trials, COV001 and COV002, one of which was a single-blind randomized controlled phase 2/3 trial testing AZD1222 (ChAdOx1 nCoV-19) in healthy adults. For TCRbeta chain sequencing, PBMC samples from trial participants were taken at day 0 and at day 28 after the second dose. CDR1 and CDR2 are read off the germline V gene as SGHAT and FQNNGV. The CDR3 has 14 amino acids, counting the end cysteine and phenylalanine. Only the CDR3 region is kept as DNA, spanning 42 bases read in frame from base 1. Ends trimmed: V by 5 bases, J by 3 bases; bases unmatched to a gene: 6.

This TCR derives from an adult in good health. The chain is encoded by TRBV11-2 joined to TRBJ2-5; TRBD2 matches 7 bases in the middle. The sample was peripheral blood, taken on day 0 of AZD1222 vaccination. The CDR3 protein is CASSPFGLEETQYF. The sequenced DNA is TGTGCCAGCAGCCCCTTCGGACTAGAAGAGACCCAGTACTTC.